The rows below give T cell receptor beta chains drawn from one sample of a study of cytotoxic CD8 clonotypes in ibrutinib-treated CLL. Data came from immunoSEQ multiplex PCR; TCRdb stores just in-frame clones and leaves some out. The sample has around 70,000 clones, approximately 90% seen once. The sequencing here drew on PBMCs, taken after 12 months of ibrutinib treatment. These receptors all come from a human donor with chronic lymphocytic leukemia. The CDR3 runs from the conserved cysteine through the conserved F or W. Each record gives: J gene, V gene, CDR3 protein.

j_gene: TRBJ1-2
v_gene: TRBV5-1
CDR3aa: CASSTDTGGAGYGYTF

j_gene: TRBJ2-6
v_gene: TRBV7-8
CDR3aa: CASSVIHRATGANVLTF

j_gene: TRBJ2-5
v_gene: TRBV9
CDR3aa: CASSGTGPTYETQYF

j_gene: TRBJ1-2
v_gene: TRBV6-5
CDR3aa: CASRFRYLGYGYTF

j_gene: TRBJ2-7
v_gene: TRBV7-6
CDR3aa: CASSLGDRAYYEQYF

j_gene: TRBJ1-1
v_gene: TRBV4-1
CDR3aa: CASSQIPTVFPDTEAFF

j_gene: TRBJ2-3
v_gene: TRBV14
CDR3aa: CASSQDPMGLLAGVSDTQYF

j_gene: TRBJ2-7
v_gene: TRBV19
CDR3aa: CASSNLAGLAGAYEQYF

j_gene: TRBJ1-2
v_gene: TRBV4-2
CDR3aa: CASSQNTRGNNYGYTF

j_gene: TRBJ1-2
v_gene: TRBV18
CDR3aa: CASSPGTGLGGYTF

j_gene: TRBJ1-4
v_gene: TRBV7-2
CDR3aa: CASRLTGGIHSTNEKLFF

j_gene: TRBJ2-1
v_gene: TRBV11-3
CDR3aa: CASSLQGSYNEQFF

j_gene: TRBJ2-7
v_gene: TRBV5-1
CDR3aa: CASSLEIPLAYEQYF

j_gene: TRBJ2-3
v_gene: TRBV6-5
CDR3aa: CASSYRAGAADTQYF

j_gene: TRBJ2-3
v_gene: TRBV4-1
CDR3aa: CASSQGDTQYF

j_gene: TRBJ1-2
v_gene: TRBV6-4
CDR3aa: CASSEEWTSNYGYTF

j_gene: TRBJ1-1
v_gene: TRBV7-9
CDR3aa: CASSSSEAANTEAFF

j_gene: TRBJ1-5
v_gene: TRBV9
CDR3aa: CASSEGQLNQPQHF

j_gene: TRBJ2-6
v_gene: TRBV30
CDR3aa: CAWSVLVASGANVLTF

j_gene: TRBJ1-5
v_gene: TRBV2
CDR3aa: CASSTGTGTPRPQHF

j_gene: TRBJ2-3
v_gene: TRBV27
CDR3aa: CASSLSGDSSTDTQYF

j_gene: TRBJ1-2
v_gene: TRBV15
CDR3aa: CATSTNSAGARGYGYTF

j_gene: TRBJ2-3
v_gene: TRBV28
CDR3aa: CASSRDGLARKYF

j_gene: TRBJ1-2
v_gene: TRBV11-1
CDR3aa: CASSLDRDYGYTF